Listed here are 23 T cell receptor beta chains from one sample, sequenced in a study of patients and donors after allogeneic stem cell transplantation. TCRdb analysed the RT-PCR reads with MiXCR anew, one entry per CDR3 protein. The sample contains about 40,000 distinct CDR3 sequences, about 30% of which appear only once. Specimen: blood, either unsorted or a sorted T cell fraction (not recorded which). These receptors were obtained from a human donor who was either an allogeneic HSCT recipient or a stem cell or donor lymphocyte infusion donor (not recorded which). It is not recorded whose cells these are; they may come from a transplant donor.

The genes are TRBV12-3 or TRBV12-4 and TRBJ2-3, with unresolved D. CDR3 length: 12 amino acids. The V and J ends lost 5 bases and 8 bases respectively, with 11 bases between them. The CDR3 nucleotides are TGTGCCAGCAGTACCGAAGGGCGTACGCAGTATTTT. Encoded protein: CASSTEGRTQYF.

This clonotype has at least ten counts. J is TRBJ1-4 and V is TRBV12-3 or TRBV12-4; maybe TRBD1 (6 bases). The CDR3 is 13 residues long. Trimming cost V 3 bases and J 7 bases, with 9 bases left between them. As DNA, the CDR3 is TGTGCCAGCAGTTTTCAACAGGGTGAAAAACTGTTTTTT. Its translation is CASSFQQGEKLFF.

This clonotype was counted a few times. The V call is TRBV12-3 or TRBV12-4, the J call TRBJ2-2; 10 bases map to TRBD2. V was clipped by 6 bases and J by 6 bases; unmatched bases: 10. This CDR3 has 16 amino acids. CDR3: CASSPLLAGVPGELFF. The CDR3 bases are TGTGCCAGCAGCCCCCTTCTAGCGGGAGTCCCCGGGGAGCTGTTTTTT.

The chain couples TRBV4-1 to TRBJ1-1; D is unclear. Germline loops: CDR1 MGHRA, CDR2 YSYEKL. The CDR3 has 16 amino acids. The germline V and J ends were trimmed by 0 bases and 3 bases, with 14 bases remaining between them. In DNA, the CDR3 is TGCGCCAGCAGCCAAGATATCTGGGAGAAGGACACTGAAGCTTTCTTT. It yields the protein CASSQDIWEKDTEAFF.

This clonotype was seen a handful of times. This chain joins TRBV7-8 and TRBJ1-1, with no clear D. V lost 2 bases and J 5 bases, leaving 9 bases between the germline ends. Germline V gene lookup returns CDR1 SGHVS and CDR2 FQNEAQ. This CDR3 is 13 amino acids long. The CDR3 sequence: CASSLYPLTEAFF. In DNA form, the CDR3 reads TGTGCCAGCAGCTTATACCCTTTAACTGAAGCTTTCTTT. The full variable domain, completed using reference TRBV7-8 and TRBJ1-1, is GAGVSQSPRYKVAKRGQDVALRCDPISGHVSLFWYQQALGQGPEFLTYFQNEAQLDKSGLPSDRFFAERPEGSVSTLKIQRTQQEDSAVYLCASSLYPLTEAFFGQGTRLTVV.

This clonotype was counted a few times. The J gene is TRBJ1-5, the V gene TRBV5-5; no firm D call. V gave up 1 base and J gave up 1 base, with 9 bases separating them. The CDR3 is 15 residues long. Per germline, CDR1 SGHKS and CDR2 YYEKEE (reference sequence). CDR3 nucleotide sequence: TGTGCCAGCAGCTTGCGTGTACAGAGCAATCAGCCCCAGCATTTT. Residues: CASSLRVQSNQPQHF.

This chain links TRBV5-1 with TRBJ2-1, with TRBD1 matching 11 bases. With V trimmed by 4 bases and J by 14 bases, 14 bases remained unmatched. CDR3 size: 15 residues. Germline lookup yields CDR1 SGHRS and CDR2 YFSETQ. CDR3 in amino acids: CASSLDRGRREVEFF. In DNA form, the CDR3 reads TGCGCCAGCAGCCTGGACAGGGGGCGGCGCGAGGTCGAGTTCTTC.

The CDR3 here is CSPGGEQFF. CDR3 in DNA: TGCAGCCCTGGTGGTGAGCAGTTCTTC. The rearrangement links TRBV29-1 to TRBJ2-1; D gene ambiguous. V lost 8 bases and J 9 bases, leaving 8 bases between the germline ends. CDR3 size: 9 residues. In germline, CDR1 is SQVTM, CDR2 ANQGSEA.

The chain is built from TRBV29-1 and TRBJ1-1; perhaps TRBD1 as D (5 bases). The CDR3 contains 13 residues. Germline V gene data show CDR1 as SQVTM and CDR2 as ANQGSEA. Trimming stripped 0 bases from V and 0 bases from J, with 5 bases between. CDR3 DNA sequence: TGCAGCGTTGAAGAGGGGGTGAACACTGAAGCTTTCTTT. Translated: CSVEEGVNTEAFF.

This clonotype was observed at least ten times. The chain combines TRBV9 with TRBJ2-5; tentative D call: TRBD1 (5 bases). The CDR3 is 15 amino acids. V lost 0 bases to trimming and J lost 4 bases, with 13 bases between them. The germline gives CDR1 SGDLS, CDR2 YYNGEE. CDR3 DNA sequence: TGTGCCAGCAGCGTAGATTACACAGGCGGAGAGACCCAGTACTTC. Translated: CASSVDYTGGETQYF.

This chain links TRBV6-6 with TRBJ2-1; D is possibly TRBD2 (6 bases). The CDR3 sequence is 15 residues long. The ends were cut back, 3 bases at V and 5 bases at J, with 14 bases in the middle. Germline CDR1 is MNHNY and CDR2 is SVGAGI (reference sequence). This CDR3 is CASSYPRLGHNEQFF. CDR3 bases: TGTGCCAGCAGTTATCCGAGACTAGGCCACAATGAGCAGTTCTTC.

This clonotype was seen just once. This chain links TRBV2 with TRBJ2-1; TRBD1 or TRBD2 may be the D gene (5 bases each). The CDR3 runs to 16 residues. V was clipped by 2 bases and J by 4 bases, with 15 bases between them. From germline, CDR1 is SNHLY and CDR2 FYNNEI. CDR3 nucleotides: TGTGCCAGCAGTGAAAGGGGTCGGAGGCTGTACAATGAGCAGTTCTTC. Its translation: CASSERGRRLYNEQFF.

J is TRBJ1-4 and V is TRBV20-1, with a weak D call TRBD1 (5 bases). The CDR3 loop spans 13 amino acids. CDR1 is DFQATT and CDR2 is SNEGSKA in the germline V gene (reference sequence). V was cut by 5 bases and J by 8 bases, with 15 bases left in between. CDR3 loop: CSAFPGPIEKLFF. CDR3 sequence (DNA): TGCAGTGCTTTTCCGGGACCGATCGAAAAACTGTTTTTT.

This clonotype was observed a few times. This chain connects TRBV20-1 to TRBJ2-4, with 9 bases matching TRBD1. Per germline, CDR1 DFQATT and CDR2 SNEGSKA (reference sequence). V lost 4 bases and J lost 2; bases outside the gene matches: 6. This CDR3 has 15 residues. The CDR3 region is CSAIQTGGTKNIQYF. The CDR3 coding sequence is TGCAGTGCTATACAGACAGGGGGGACCAAAAACATTCAGTACTTC.

The V gene is TRBV19, the J gene TRBJ1-1; tentatively, D is TRBD1 (6 bases). The CDR3 has 14 amino acids. V dropped 4 bases and J dropped 1 base, with 10 bases sitting between them. The V gene's germline CDR1 is LNHDA and CDR2 SQIVND (reference sequence). The CDR3, as DNA: TGTGCCAGTAGTAGCTACAGGGAGAACACTGAAGCTTTCTTT. This codes for CASSSYRENTEAFF.

This clonotype was found a few times. CDR3 DNA: TGTGCCAGCACTATATCGGACAGACCCAATCAGCCCCAGCATTTT. Its translation: CASTISDRPNQPQHF. This rearrangement joins TRBV12-3 or TRBV12-4 to TRBJ1-5; TRBD1 is a possible D gene (6 bases). This CDR3 contains 15 residues. V was trimmed by 7 bases and J by 3 bases, leaving 16 bases between them.

The chain has TRBV20-1 and TRBJ2-1, with 10 bases lining up with TRBD2. The trim removed 3 bases at V and 5 bases at J, leaving 7 bases unmatched. This CDR3 contains 15 residues. Germline V CDR1 and CDR2: DFQATT, SNEGSKA (reference sequence). The CDR3 spells CSASRAGGNHNEQFF. The CDR3 DNA reads TGCAGTGCTAGCCGAGCGGGAGGGAATCACAATGAGCAGTTCTTC.

This chain uses TRBV6-2 or TRBV6-3 with TRBJ2-1; D is possibly TRBD2 (5 bases). Per germline, CDR1 MNHEY and CDR2 SVGEGT. This CDR3 comprises 16 residues. Deletions cut 0 bases from V and 6 bases from J, with 15 bases between. In DNA, the CDR3 is TGTGCCAGCAGTTACTCGCGGCGGGCCACTGTCAATGAGCAGTTCTTC. It encodes CASSYSRRATVNEQFF.

This clonotype was counted between two and nine times. The chain links TRBV20-1 to TRBJ1-4; 8 nucleotides agree with TRBD1. Germline V lookup: CDR1 DFQATT, CDR2 SNEGSKA (reference sequence). The CDR3 is 15 residues long. The J segment lost 0 bases and the V segment lost 6 bases, leaving 6 bases of the junction unmatched. The CDR3 bases are TGCAGTGCGATGGACAGGGCTGCAACTAATGAAAAACTGTTTTTT. Translated: CSAMDRAATNEKLFF.

This clonotype was picked up a small number of times. The chain is built from TRBV28 and TRBJ2-7; D gene ambiguous. There are 14 residues in the CDR3. V lost 3 bases and J 7 bases, leaving 16 bases between the germline ends. Looked up from germline, CDR1 is MDHEN and CDR2 is SYDVKM. The CDR3 nucleotides are TGTGCCAGCAGTTTGTGGGTCTCTAGGTATGAGCAGTACTTC. It is translated as CASSLWVSRYEQYF.

Here the CDR3 reads CASSYSGTDYEQYF. In DNA, the CDR3 is TGTGCCAGCAGTTACTCGGGGACAGACTACGAGCAGTACTTC. The chain combines TRBV6-5 with TRBJ2-7; 7 nucleotides match TRBD1. Trimming removed 0 bases from V and 3 bases from J; junction bases left unmatched: 2. The CDR3 loop spans 14 amino acids. CDR1 is MNHEY, CDR2 SVGAGI, per germline.

This clonotype was found a few times. The gene calls are TRBV7-8 and TRBJ1-5; D is perhaps TRBD1 (5 bases). V was pared by 5 bases and J by 6 bases, with 20 bases between. The CDR3 extends over 16 amino acids. Germline V gene lookup returns CDR1 SGHVS and CDR2 FQNEAQ. Here the CDR3 DNA reads TGTGCCAGCAGCCGTATCAAGGGGAGAGATACTCAGCCCCAGCATTTT. This translates into CASSRIKGRDTQPQHF.

The sample holds a few counts of this clonotype. The rearrangement joins TRBV27 to TRBJ2-2; unclear D gene. Germline V gene sequence: CDR1 MNHEY, CDR2 SMNVEV (reference sequence). The V gene lost 0 bases and the J gene lost 7 bases, with 15 bases spanning the gap. The CDR3 runs to 16 residues. The CDR3 sequence: CASSLSNDILLGELFF. The CDR3 coding sequence is TGTGCCAGCAGTTTATCGAACGACATCCTCCTCGGGGAGCTGTTTTTT.